This T cell receptor beta chain was identified during a study of TIL therapy for anti-PD-1-resistant metastatic lung cancer. The germline CDR1 and CDR2 sequences are MNHEY and SVGAGI. Trimming removed 4 bases at V and 0 bases at J, with 9 bases between. The CDR3 sequence is 14 residues long. Sequencing used immunoSEQ v3. Only in-frame clones appear in the TCRdb table, and some are missing; sequencing was by immunoSEQ multiplex PCR. The sample yields approximately 2,100 clones, around 78% seen once. The time point: pre-treatment sample, taken before nivolumab and TIL therapy. The tumor samples were excised metastases, mostly pleural nodules or supraclavicular lymph nodes.

The sample in question was tumor tissue, obtained at baseline. The chain is built from TRBV6-5 and TRBJ1-1; possibly TRBD1 for D (6 bases). The clonotype originates from a person aged 25-79 years with non-small cell lung cancer. For the CDR3, the DNA is TGTGCCAGCAGTTTTGACAGGATGAACACTGAAGCTTTCTTT. Amino acid sequence: CASSFDRMNTEAFF.